The T cell receptor (beta chain) under discussion was sequenced for a study of beta chain features in type 1 diabetes. About the study: Patients did not differ from healthy donors in age, gender or cell yield.

Unmatched junction bases numbered 3, after V lost 4 bases and J lost 3 bases. The CDR3 extends over 13 amino acids. The germline V gene encodes CDR1 SNHLY and CDR2 FYNNEI. Points from the study as a whole: All four CD4+ subsets of Type 1 diabetes patients contained TCRB CDR3s that were moderately but significantly shorter. Any HLA effect on TCRB rearrangement was left unresolved by small sub-analyses.

Sequenced material consisted of expressed TCRB transcripts (all of the isolated RNA was reverse transcribed). Clones were sequenced by immunoSEQ multiplex PCR, and TCRdb holds only the in-frame ones, with some missing. The sample consists of a few hundred thousand clones, 13% of them appearing once. Note on this clone: As yet, its antigen is unknown.

The source of this sequence is a woman aged 18 to 35 with type 1 diabetes. Sequencing input: naive CD4+ T cells from blood. This chain links TRBV2 with TRBJ2-7; TRBD1 matches 7 bases. The CDR3 is CASSVRGSYEQYV. The CDR3 region has the DNA TGTGCCAGCAGTGTCAGGGGGAGCTACGAGCAGTACGTC.